This section outlines one T cell receptor beta chain sequence together with its context. Clones were sequenced by immunoSEQ multiplex PCR, and TCRdb holds only the in-frame ones, with some missing. The sample lists hundreds of thousands of clones; 85% were seen once. Trimming removed 3 bases from V and 3 bases from J; junction bases left unmatched: 5. The CDR3 runs to 16 residues. Germline V gene sequence: CDR1 MDHEN, CDR2 SYDVKM. The source of the sample is a study of blood T cell repertoires in COVID-19. This clonotype was sampled from a woman in her 50s with active or convalescent COVID-19. The rearrangement joins TRBV28 to TRBJ2-3, with 11 positions matching TRBD2. Sequenced material: peripheral blood. The CDR3 DNA reads as TGTGCCAGCAGTTTTAAACTAGCGGGAGCGACAGATACGCAGTATTTT. This gives the protein CASSFKLAGATDTQYF.